This TCR beta chain was sequenced for a study of cytomegalovirus exposure and HLA in healthy donors. The CDR3 runs 15 residues. CDR1 is LGHNA and CDR2 is YNFKEQ in the germline V gene. V was shortened by 3 bases and J by 2 bases, with 14 bases between the two germline ends. Researchers ran the PCR with 60 Vbeta and 13 Jbeta primers. Only in-frame clones appear in the TCRdb table, and some are missing; sequencing was by immunoSEQ multiplex PCR. The table includes 60,000 to 100,000 clones, 78% detected once. To note about this clone: Its matching antigen is unknown.

General study points: Upon later analysis, HLA-associated TCR beta chains proved more clonally expanded than other, equally common chains. Most of the TCR beta V segments (in an earlier analysis) were productive either about 90% or about 30% of the time.

Material for sequencing was PBMCs. The chain uses TRBV4-2 and TRBJ2-7, with D possibly being TRBD2 (6 bases). This sequence was found in a man aged 35-49 years in good health and CMV-seronegative. In DNA form, the CDR3 reads TGTGCCAGCAGCCAGTCCGGGACTGGTGCCTACGAGCAGTACTTC. Translating gives CASSQSGTGAYEQYF.